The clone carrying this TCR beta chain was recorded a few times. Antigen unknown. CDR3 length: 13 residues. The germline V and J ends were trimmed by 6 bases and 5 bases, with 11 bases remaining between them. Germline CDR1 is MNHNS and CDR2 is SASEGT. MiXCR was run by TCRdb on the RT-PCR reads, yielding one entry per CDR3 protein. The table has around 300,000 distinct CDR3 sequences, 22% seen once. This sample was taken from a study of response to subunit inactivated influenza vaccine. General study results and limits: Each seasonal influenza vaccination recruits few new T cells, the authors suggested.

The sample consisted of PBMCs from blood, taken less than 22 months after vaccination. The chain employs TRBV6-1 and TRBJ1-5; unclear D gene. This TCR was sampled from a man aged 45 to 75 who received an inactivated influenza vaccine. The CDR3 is CASSRGFDQPQHF. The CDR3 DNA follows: TGTGCCAGCAGCCGGGGTTTTGATCAGCCCCAGCATTTT.